The present T cell receptor beta chain was sequenced within a study of molecular identifiers for immune sequencing clone quantification. For the study at large: Split five ways in replicates, RNA from roughly 20,000 or 100,000 naive CD8 cells had four portions sequenced. Study-level points and caveats: Highly expanded clones may be undercounted when identical TCR molecules share barcodes.

Turning to this clonotype: The antigen is not known. A clone one base away is much larger, so this may be a read error. Likely a read error: the CDR3 ends without its conserved phenylalanine or tryptophan.

MiXCR, run by TCRdb on the PCR reads, gives a single entry per CDR3 protein. The table includes nearly 650,000 distinct CDR3 sequences, roughly 23% detected once. Sequences were obtained from naive CD8+ T cells from blood, with Jurkat cell RNA spiked in. Subset meaning: FACS-sorted CD8+CD4-CCR7+CD45RA+ naive T cells. The sequence was collected from a human donor in good health. Some libraries in this study had Jurkat cell RNA spiked in.

The CDR3 DNA follows: TGTGCCAGCACCTGGGGGCAGAATGAAGCTTTCCTT. It yields the protein CASTWGQNEAFL. This chain connects TRBV12-3 or TRBV12-4 to TRBJ1-1; D might be TRBD1 (6 bases). The CDR3 has 12 amino acids. V was pared by 7 bases and J by 7 bases, with 13 bases between.